This is a list of T cell receptor beta chains from one sample in a study of blood T cell repertoires in COVID-19. Libraries were prepared by immunoSEQ multiplex PCR; TCRdb keeps only in-frame clonotypes and omits some of them. The table records fewer than 300,000 clones, roughly 87% of them present only once. Sequenced: peripheral blood. The receptor source for this set is a man aged 18 to 29 with active or convalescent COVID-19. The CDR3 runs from the conserved cysteine through the conserved F or W. A D gene is named only where the DNA matches it firmly. The size entry is marked missing in some rows and otherwise reads once, few, many or a size class.

V gene: TRBV7-9; clone size: few; J gene: TRBJ1-3; D gene: NA; CDR3 DNA: TGTGCCAGCAGCTTGTGGGAGGGTCACTCTGGAAACACCATATATTTT; CDR3 protein: CASSLWEGHSGNTIYF
V gene: TRBV27; clone size: NA; J gene: TRBJ2-2; D gene: TRBD1; CDR3 DNA: TGTGCCAGCAGTCTAGAATTCTCCGGGACAGGAAGCACCGGGGAGCTGTTTTTT; CDR3 protein: CASSLEFSGTGSTGELFF
V gene: TRBV4-1; clone size: NA; J gene: TRBJ2-1; D gene: TRBD2; CDR3 DNA: TGCGCCAGCAGCCTCCGACTAGCGGGGGACTACAATGAGCAGTTCTTC; CDR3 protein: CASSLRLAGDYNEQFF
V gene: TRBV6-6; clone size: once; J gene: TRBJ2-3; D gene: TRBD2; CDR3 DNA: TGTGCCAGCAGCCCCAGGGAGGGGGATACGCAGTATTTT; CDR3 protein: CASSPREGDTQYF
V gene: TRBV21-1; clone size: NA; J gene: TRBJ1-4; D gene: NA; CDR3 DNA: TGTGCCAGCAGCAAGGGACATACTGCTAATGAAAAACTGTTTTTT; CDR3 protein: CASSKGHTANEKLFF
V gene: TRBV2; clone size: NA; J gene: TRBJ1-4; D gene: TRBD1; CDR3 DNA: TGTGCCAGCAGTGAAGATCAGACAGGGATGAGGGAAAAACTGTTTTTT; CDR3 protein: CASSEDQTGMREKLFF
V gene: TRBV18; clone size: NA; J gene: TRBJ1-2; D gene: TRBD1; CDR3 DNA: TGTGCCAGCTCACCAACCGGGACAGGTGTCAACTATGGCTACACCTTC; CDR3 protein: CASSPTGTGVNYGYTF
V gene: TRBV11-2; clone size: NA; J gene: TRBJ2-2; D gene: NA; CDR3 DNA: TGTGCCAGCAGCTTAGATCCCTACTCCGGGGAGCTGTTTTTT; CDR3 protein: CASSLDPYSGELFF
V gene: TRBV4-3; clone size: NA; J gene: TRBJ1-3; D gene: NA; CDR3 DNA: TGCGCCAGCAGCCGCGGGGACACCATATATTTT; CDR3 protein: CASSRGDTIYF
V gene: TRBV5-1; clone size: NA; J gene: TRBJ1-3; D gene: NA; CDR3 DNA: TGCGCCAGCAGCCGTGAGGGCACGCCTGGAAACACCATATATTTT; CDR3 protein: CASSREGTPGNTIYF
V gene: TRBV2; clone size: NA; J gene: TRBJ2-7; D gene: NA; CDR3 DNA: TGTGCCAGCAGCGCAGACACGGTGCCCCACGAGCAGTACTTC; CDR3 protein: CASSADTVPHEQYF
V gene: TRBV7-8; clone size: NA; J gene: TRBJ1-2; D gene: NA; CDR3 DNA: TGTGCCAGCAGCTTGAGGGAGAACTATGGCTACACCTTC; CDR3 protein: CASSLRENYGYTF
V gene: TRBV9; clone size: NA; J gene: TRBJ1-6; D gene: NA; CDR3 DNA: TGTGCCAGCAGCGTAGGCCAGGGTAATTCACCCCTCCACTTT; CDR3 protein: CASSVGQGNSPLHF
V gene: TRBV5-1; clone size: NA; J gene: TRBJ1-4; D gene: NA; CDR3 DNA: TGCGCCAGCAGCTTTCCGGGACAAGAAAAACTGTTTTTT; CDR3 protein: CASSFPGQEKLFF
V gene: TRBV11-3; clone size: NA; J gene: TRBJ2-2; D gene: TRBD1; CDR3 DNA: TGTGCCAGCAGCTTAGGGGGGACAGGAAACACCGGGGAGCTGTTTTTT; CDR3 protein: CASSLGGTGNTGELFF
V gene: TRBV18; clone size: once; J gene: TRBJ2-7; D gene: TRBD2; CDR3 DNA: TGTGCCAGCTCACCACGTGCTAGCGGGGGGGCTTACGAGCAGTACTTC; CDR3 protein: CASSPRASGGAYEQYF
V gene: TRBV19; clone size: NA; J gene: TRBJ1-1; D gene: NA; CDR3 DNA: TGTGCCAGTAGTATTGGGGGAGGGAGCACTGAAGCTTTCTTT; CDR3 protein: CASSIGGGSTEAFF
V gene: TRBV15; clone size: few; J gene: TRBJ1-2; D gene: NA; CDR3 DNA: TGTGCCACCAGCAGAGATTACAGGGTCGATGGCTACACCTTC; CDR3 protein: CATSRDYRVDGYTF
V gene: TRBV29-1; clone size: NA; J gene: TRBJ1-2; D gene: TRBD1; CDR3 DNA: TGCAGCGTTGAAATAACGACAGGGGGCGGCTACACCTTC; CDR3 protein: CSVEITTGGGYTF
V gene: TRBV10-1; clone size: NA; J gene: TRBJ1-1; D gene: NA; CDR3 DNA: TGCGCCAGCAGTGTACAGGGGAACACTGAAGCTTTCTTT; CDR3 protein: CASSVQGNTEAFF
V gene: TRBV7-8; clone size: NA; J gene: TRBJ1-2; D gene: TRBD1; CDR3 DNA: TGTGCCAGCAGCTTAGCGGACAGGGGGCCCTATGGCTACACCTTC; CDR3 protein: CASSLADRGPYGYTF
V gene: TRBV3-1/TRBV3-2; clone size: NA; J gene: TRBJ2-7; D gene: NA; CDR3 DNA: TGTGCCAGCAGCCAAGATCAGGGTCAATACGAGCAGTACTTC; CDR3 protein: CASSQDQGQYEQYF
V gene: TRBV30; clone size: NA; J gene: TRBJ1-2; D gene: NA; CDR3 DNA: TGTGCCTGGATTCTCCGGGAGGAGATAAACTATGGCTACACCTTC; CDR3 protein: CAWILREEINYGYTF
V gene: TRBV3-1/TRBV3-2; clone size: NA; J gene: TRBJ2-2; D gene: NA; CDR3 DNA: TGTGCCAGCAGCCAAGAGAGTATTAGCTGGGACACCGGGGAGCTGTTTTTT; CDR3 protein: CASSQESISWDTGELFF
V gene: TRBV29-1; clone size: NA; J gene: TRBJ2-7; D gene: NA; CDR3 DNA: TGCAGCGTCCCCCTCGAGGGGAGGGGGGACGAGCAGTACTTC; CDR3 protein: CSVPLEGRGDEQYF
V gene: TRBV13; clone size: NA; J gene: TRBJ2-7; D gene: TRBD1; CDR3 DNA: TGTGCCAGCAGCTTCGGGACAGGGGAAGGGAGCTACGAGCAGTACTTC; CDR3 protein: CASSFGTGEGSYEQYF
V gene: TRBV24-1; clone size: NA; J gene: TRBJ2-5; D gene: NA; CDR3 DNA: TGTGCCACCAGTGATTGGACCACCGGGACACAGCAAGAGACCCAGTACTTC; CDR3 protein: CATSDWTTGTQQETQYF
V gene: TRBV7-2; clone size: NA; J gene: TRBJ2-3; D gene: TRBD1; CDR3 DNA: TGTGCCAGCAGCTTAGCGGTATGGACAGGATCCTCGATCTTGAAGACGCAGTATTTT; CDR3 protein: CASSLAVWTGSSILKTQYF
V gene: TRBV28; clone size: NA; J gene: TRBJ2-3; D gene: NA; CDR3 DNA: TGTGCCAGCATTCTAGGAGATACGCAGTATTTT; CDR3 protein: CASILGDTQYF
V gene: TRBV29-1; clone size: NA; J gene: TRBJ2-7; D gene: NA; CDR3 DNA: TGCAGCGTTGCCACAGGGCCCTACGAGCAGTACTTC; CDR3 protein: CSVATGPYEQYF
V gene: TRBV2; clone size: NA; J gene: TRBJ1-3; D gene: NA; CDR3 DNA: TGTGCCAGCACCTTGGGAGTCTCTGGAAACACCATATATTTT; CDR3 protein: CASTLGVSGNTIYF
V gene: TRBV19; clone size: once; J gene: TRBJ1-1; D gene: NA; CDR3 DNA: TGTGCCAGTAGTATAGCAGCTGCGGACACTGAAGCTTTCTTT; CDR3 protein: CASSIAAADTEAFF
V gene: TRBV11-2; clone size: NA; J gene: TRBJ1-2; D gene: TRBD1; CDR3 DNA: TGTGCCAGCAGAAGCCCCCGGGCAGGGGGTGGCTACACCTTC; CDR3 protein: CASRSPRAGGGYTF
V gene: TRBV19; clone size: once; J gene: TRBJ1-2; D gene: NA; CDR3 DNA: TGTGCCAGTAGTATAGTAGGACAGCTCTATGGCTACACCTTC; CDR3 protein: CASSIVGQLYGYTF
V gene: TRBV9; clone size: NA; J gene: TRBJ2-2; D gene: TRBD1; CDR3 DNA: TGTGCCAGCAGCGTAGTCGACAGGGACACCGGGGAGCTGTTTTTT; CDR3 protein: CASSVVDRDTGELFF
V gene: TRBV29-1; clone size: NA; J gene: TRBJ1-1; D gene: TRBD1; CDR3 DNA: TGCAGCGTTGTGGGCGAGGGGGCGCGAACTGAAGCTTTCTTT; CDR3 protein: CSVVGEGARTEAFF
V gene: TRBV18; clone size: NA; J gene: TRBJ2-1; D gene: TRBD2; CDR3 DNA: TGTGCCAGCTCACCCCCGGGGGGAGTCGGTTACAATGAGCAGTTCTTC; CDR3 protein: CASSPPGGVGYNEQFF
V gene: TRBV18; clone size: NA; J gene: TRBJ2-7; D gene: TRBD1; CDR3 DNA: TGTGCCAGCTCACCACCAGGGACAGTCCGCGAGCAGTACTTC; CDR3 protein: CASSPPGTVREQYF
V gene: TRBV18; clone size: NA; J gene: TRBJ1-2; D gene: NA; CDR3 DNA: TGTGCCAGCTCACCAAGACAGGCCTATGGCTACACCTTC; CDR3 protein: CASSPRQAYGYTF
V gene: TRBV21-1; clone size: NA; J gene: TRBJ2-7; D gene: NA; CDR3 DNA: TGTGCCAGCAGCAAAGTGGGCGACAGGGTGGGTTACGAGCAGTACTTC; CDR3 protein: CASSKVGDRVGYEQYF
V gene: TRBV11-3; clone size: once; J gene: TRBJ2-2; D gene: TRBD1; CDR3 DNA: TGTGCCAGCAGCTTAGTTTTAGGGGGCATCGGCGGGGAGCTGTTTTTT; CDR3 protein: CASSLVLGGIGGELFF
V gene: TRBV7-9; clone size: NA; J gene: TRBJ1-2; D gene: NA; CDR3 DNA: TGTGCCAGCAGCGCCGGACAGAACCCCTATGGCTACACCTTC; CDR3 protein: CASSAGQNPYGYTF